This T cell receptor beta chain was sequenced for a study of shared clonotypes between healthy human individuals. Study results and caveats: For naive CD4 cells, roughly 5% of clonotypes were shared across a handful of donors. Few donors restricted represented genetic and exposure-history diversity.

On this clone itself: Its antigen is not identified. Distinct nucleotide sequences in the sample also encode this CDR3.

Germline assignment: CDR1 SEHNR and CDR2 FQNEAQ (reference sequence). The CDR3 is made up of 13 amino acids. V was cut by 5 bases and J by 4 bases, with 11 bases left in between. In the authors' workflow: Because ImmunoSEQ provided only junction sequences with no quality scores, the filtering differed. Sequencing was performed with immunoSEQ multiplex PCR; in TCRdb, only in-frame clones are kept and a portion is missing. The DNA gave D and trimming, while V, J and clone size come from that table. The sample has around 1,900,000 clones; 80% to 95% are singletons. Naive CD8 populations comprised CD45RO-negative cells positively selected for CCR7, excluding terminally differentiated effector memory CD45RA+ cells. Donors included only healthy HIV-negative adults lacking recent acute infections or vaccinations.

The receptor comes from a young man in good health. Some clones in this sample may be carry-over from other donors' samples. The rearrangement joins TRBV7-9 to TRBJ1-1; unclear D gene. Sequenced: naive CD8+ T cells from PBMCs. The CDR3 sequence: CASSLSGGTEAFF. The DNA for the CDR3 is TGTGCCAGCAGCCTTAGCGGAGGCACTGAAGCTTTCTTT. Complete variable domain (other parts from reference TRBV7-9 and TRBJ1-1): DTGVSQNPRHKITKRGQNVTFRCDPISEHNRLYWYRQTLGQGPEFLTYFQNEAQLEKSRLLSDRFSAERPKGSFSTLEIQRTEQGDSAMYLCASSLSGGTEAFFGQGTRLTVV.